These 30 T cell receptor beta chains share one sample of origin, sequenced in a study of cytomegalovirus exposure and HLA in healthy donors. The PCR contained 60 Vbeta and 13 Jbeta primers. Sequencing used immunoSEQ multiplex PCR; TCRdb keeps in-frame clones, though not all of them. The sample includes some 180,000 clones, approximately 80% of them seen just once. The sample was PBMCs. All receptors come from a man younger than 35 in good health and CMV-seronegative.

The rearrangement links TRBV9 to TRBJ1-4, with 7 bases fitting TRBD1. V lost 0 bases and J lost 6; bases outside the gene matches: 5. CDR1 and CDR2 from the germline V gene are SGDLS and YYNGEE. The CDR3 spans 15 residues. The CDR3 DNA sequence: TGTGCCAGCAGCGTAGTCCAGGGGGTGGATGAAAAACTGTTTTTT. Its translation: CASSVVQGVDEKLFF.

This chain uses TRBV10-1 with TRBJ2-2, with D unclear. The CDR3 length is 14 residues. CDR1 is WNHNN and CDR2 is SYGVQD in the germline V gene (reference sequence). Trimming took off 6 bases at V and 1 base at J, with 9 bases between the two ends. The CDR3 here is CASRQWLNTGELFF. The CDR3 region has the DNA TGCGCCAGCAGACAGTGGTTGAACACCGGGGAGCTGTTTTTT.

In regard to this clone: Other DNA sequences of this sample code for an identical CDR3. V gene TRBV5-1 combines with J gene TRBJ1-5; D may be TRBD1 (5 bases). CDR3 size: 15 residues. From germline, CDR1 is SGHRS and CDR2 YFSETQ. Deletions cut 0 bases from V and 0 bases from J, with 7 bases between. CDR3 amino acids: CASSLAGGSNQPQHF. CDR3 nucleotides: TGCGCCAGCAGCTTGGCCGGGGGTAGCAATCAGCCCCAGCATTTT.

Written as DNA, the CDR3 is TGCGCCAGCAGCTTGGATGAGGGTACTAATGAAAAACTGTTTTTT. Translation: CASSLDEGTNEKLFF. This rearrangement joins TRBV5-1 to TRBJ1-4; D is unresolved. Germline V gene lookup returns CDR1 SGHRS and CDR2 YFSETQ. The CDR3 consists of 15 residues. Trimming removed 0 bases at V and 2 bases at J, with 8 bases between.

The chain recombines TRBV10-1 with TRBJ2-4; perhaps TRBD1 as D (5 bases). The CDR3 spans 15 residues. The germline CDR1 and CDR2 sequences are WNHNN and SYGVQD (reference sequence). V was clipped by 0 bases and J by 4 bases, with 10 bases between them. CDR3 coding DNA: TGCGCCAGCAGTGAGTCTTGGCAGGGTAAAAACATTCAGTACTTC. The encoded protein is CASSESWQGKNIQYF.

V gene TRBV30 combines with J gene TRBJ2-3; 12 bases agree with TRBD2. This CDR3 spans 15 amino acids. Germline CDR1 GTSNPN, CDR2 SVGIG (reference sequence). The J segment lost 4 bases and the V segment lost 3 bases, leaving 5 bases of the junction unmatched. The CDR3 loop reads CAWRNLAGGSDTQYF. The CDR3 nucleotides read TGTGCCTGGAGGAACCTAGCGGGGGGGTCAGATACGCAGTATTTT.

V usage is TRBV30 and J usage is TRBJ1-6; D is unresolved. Germline V CDR1 and CDR2: GTSNPN, SVGIG (reference sequence). V lost 0 bases, J lost 9 bases, and 12 bases lay in between. CDR3 size: 14 residues. CDR3 sequence: CAWSVRGSGSPLHF. DNA of the CDR3: TGTGCCTGGAGTGTACGCGGCAGCGGTTCACCCCTCCACTTT.

This sequence joins TRBV5-1 and TRBJ2-3; tentative D call: TRBD2 (7 bases). This CDR3 contains 14 residues. V shed 7 bases and J shed 2 bases, with 14 bases lying between them. CDR1 SGHRS and CDR2 YFSETQ come from the germline V gene. CDR3: CASHGGHPTDTQYF. For the CDR3, the DNA is TGCGCCAGCCACGGGGGGCACCCCACAGATACGCAGTATTTT. The entire variable domain, with the rest obtained from reference TRBV5-1 and TRBJ2-3, is as follows: KAGVTQTPRYLIKTRGQQVTLSCSPISGHRSVSWYQQTPGQGLQFLFEYFSETQRNKGNFPGRFSGRQFSNSRSEMNVSTLELGDSALYLCASHGGHPTDTQYFGPGTRLTVL.

The chain is built from TRBV7-2 and TRBJ1-2, with no clear D. In germline, CDR1 is SGHTA, CDR2 FQGNSA. Between the trimmed V and J ends, which lost 5 bases and 2 bases, there was a span of 21 bases. This CDR3 region has 17 residues. The CDR3 here is CASSVSGRHNPNYGYTF. The DNA for the CDR3 is TGTGCCAGCAGCGTGAGTGGCAGACATAATCCCAACTATGGCTACACCTTC. The full variable domain, with the rest looked up from reference TRBV7-2 and TRBJ1-2, is GAGVSQSPSNKVTEKGKDVELRCDPISGHTALYWYRQSLGQGLEFLIYFQGNSAPDKSGLPSDRFSAERTGGSVSTLTIQRTQQEDSAVYLCASSVSGRHNPNYGYTFGSGTRLTVV.

The chain combines TRBV4-2 with TRBJ2-1; D perhaps matches TRBD1 (5 bases). Germline values: CDR1 LGHNA, CDR2 YNFKEQ. The CDR3 has 13 residues. The V and J ends lost 10 bases and 5 bases respectively, with 15 bases between them. The CDR3 sequence: CATSLLRDNEQFF. CDR3 nucleotides: TGTGCCACCTCGCTACTCAGGGACAATGAGCAGTTCTTC.

The gene calls are TRBV6-1 and TRBJ2-3; 10 bases align to TRBD2. V dropped 7 bases and J dropped 6; count of bases not matched to a gene: 10. CDR3 size: 15 residues. The germline V gene has CDR1 MNHNS and CDR2 SASEGT. The CDR3 DNA follows: TGTGCCAGCACGAACGGAGCGGGGGGGCCGGATACGCAGTATTTT. This translates into CASTNGAGGPDTQYF.

CDR3 nucleotides: TGCGCCAGCAGCTTGGGACAGGACGGCCTGGTGAACACTGAAGCTTTCTTT. Its translation: CASSLGQDGLVNTEAFF. The chain links TRBV5-1 to TRBJ1-1; a weak D match, TRBD1 (6 bases). The ends were cut back, 0 bases at V and 0 bases at J, with 15 bases in the middle. From germline, CDR1 is SGHRS and CDR2 YFSETQ. This CDR3 has 17 residues. The full variable domain, its missing parts supplied by reference TRBV5-1 and TRBJ1-1, is KAGVTQTPRYLIKTRGQQVTLSCSPISGHRSVSWYQQTPGQGLQFLFEYFSETQRNKGNFPGRFSGRQFSNSRSEMNVSTLELGDSALYLCASSLGQDGLVNTEAFFGQGTRLTVV.

The chain joins TRBV30 to TRBJ2-5; 7 nucleotides agree with TRBD2. CDR1 is GTSNPN, CDR2 SVGIG, per germline (reference sequence). The CDR3 contains 15 residues. The V gene end was trimmed by 3 bases and the J gene end by 5 bases; junction bases not matched to a gene: 12. The CDR3 sequence is CAWRHTGTIGETQYF. Written as DNA, the CDR3 is TGTGCCTGGAGACACACCGGGACTATCGGGGAGACCCAGTACTTC. Looking up the rest from reference TRBV30 and TRBJ2-5 gives the full variable domain: SQTIHQWPATLVQPVGSPLSLECTVEGTSNPNLYWYRQAAGRGLQLLFYSVGIGQISSEVPQNLSASRPQDRQFILSSKKLLLSDSGFYLCAWRHTGTIGETQYFGPGTRLLVL.

The chain couples TRBV19 to TRBJ2-2; 11 bases agree with TRBD2. After removal of 7 bases from V and 5 bases from J, the junction contained 3 bases not matched to a gene. The CDR3 loop spans 14 amino acids. CDR1 and CDR2 (germline): LNHDA, SQIVND (reference sequence). The CDR3 protein is CASMVAGGTGELFF. CDR3 bases: TGTGCCAGTATGGTAGCGGGGGGGACCGGGGAGCTGTTTTTT.

This clone was picked up one time. As DNA, the CDR3 is TGTGCCAGCAGCTACGGGACAGGGGCCGACGAGCAGTACTTC. The encoded protein is CASSYGTGADEQYF. V and J are TRBV7-8 and TRBJ2-7, with TRBD1 matching 10 bases. This CDR3 is 14 amino acids long. V lost 4 bases and J lost 5; bases outside the gene matches: 5. Germline assignment: CDR1 SGHVS and CDR2 FQNEAQ.

A few counts support this clone. The rearrangement links TRBV9 to TRBJ2-7; D gene uncertain. The V gene's germline CDR1 is SGDLS and CDR2 YYNGEE. The V end was cut by 4 bases, the J end by 3 bases, with 14 bases between. The CDR3 extends over 14 amino acids. This CDR3 is CASSPTTQDYEQYF. The CDR3, as DNA: TGTGCCAGCAGCCCTACGACACAAGACTACGAGCAGTACTTC.

The CDR3 nucleotides read TGTGCCAGCATCCGGACGGGAGATTACGAGCAGTACTTC. This translates into CASIRTGDYEQYF. The chain is built from TRBV5-6 and TRBJ2-7; tentatively, D is TRBD2 (6 bases). Trimming cost V 6 bases and J 4 bases, with 14 bases left between them. Germline assignment: CDR1 SGHDT and CDR2 YYEEEE. This CDR3 has 13 amino acids.

The rearrangement links TRBV9 to TRBJ2-7; a possible D gene is TRBD1 (5 bases). V was clipped by 4 bases and J by 0 bases, with 17 bases between them. CDR3 length equals 16 residues. Germline CDR1 SGDLS, CDR2 YYNGEE. This CDR3 is CASSITAGPSSYEQYF. The DNA for the CDR3 is TGTGCCAGCAGCATTACCGCAGGGCCAAGCTCCTACGAGCAGTACTTC. Filled out from reference TRBV9 and TRBJ2-7, the complete variable domain reads DSGVTQTPKHLITATGQRVTLRCSPRSGDLSVYWYQQSLDQGLQFLIQYYNGEERAKGNILERFSAQQFPDLHSELNLSSLELGDSALYFCASSITAGPSSYEQYFGPGTRLTVT.

This clone was recorded once. This sequence joins TRBV7-9 and TRBJ1-3, with a weak D call TRBD1 (5 bases). Germline V gene data show CDR1 as SEHNR and CDR2 as FQNEAQ (reference sequence). Trimming cost V 2 bases and J 4 bases, with 15 bases left between them. This CDR3 contains 16 residues. DNA of the CDR3: TGTGCCAGCAGCTTACAGGGAACGATTTCAGGAAACACCATATATTTT. This gives the protein CASSLQGTISGNTIYF.

The chain couples TRBV19 to TRBJ1-2; D gene ambiguous. Germline CDR1 is LNHDA and CDR2 is SQIVND (reference sequence). Trimming cost V 7 bases and J 4 bases, with 10 bases left between them. This CDR3 contains 12 residues. The CDR3 is CASIGTAYGYTF. CDR3 bases: TGTGCCAGTATTGGTACAGCCTATGGCTACACCTTC.

This clone came up a few times. This chain uses TRBV30 with TRBJ2-7; D is perhaps TRBD2 (5 bases). Germline V gene lookup returns CDR1 GTSNPN and CDR2 SVGIG (reference sequence). With 3 bases removed from V and 1 base from J, the gap between germline ends came to 19 bases. The CDR3 loop spans 16 amino acids. The CDR3 sequence: CAWRPIGPAASYEQYF. CDR3 nucleotide sequence: TGTGCCTGGAGACCTATTGGGCCAGCGGCTTCCTACGAGCAGTACTTC.

V and J are TRBV7-2 and TRBJ1-3; D is undetermined. Germline values: CDR1 SGHTA, CDR2 FQGNSA. The CDR3 runs 15 residues. V was clipped by 5 bases and J by 2 bases, with 13 bases between them. In nucleotides, the CDR3 is TGTGCCAGCAGCCCCGCCCTGGCACCTGGAAACACCATATATTTT. Its protein product is CASSPALAPGNTIYF.

The table lists this clone with a few counts. CDR3 nucleotide sequence: TGTGCCAGCAGCTCCACAGGGGGAGGCTCACCCCTCCACTTT. This codes for CASSSTGGGSPLHF. The rearrangement joins TRBV7-9 to TRBJ1-6; 8 bases match TRBD1. CDR3 length equals 14 residues. CDR1 and CDR2 from the germline V gene are SEHNR and FQNEAQ (reference sequence). Trimming cost V 4 bases and J 10 bases; bases outside gene matches: 6.

This clone was counted a few times. Other nucleotide sequences in the sample specify the same CDR3. The genes are TRBV6-1 and TRBJ2-3; 10 bases map to TRBD2. Losses at the gene ends were 3 bases for V and 6 bases for J; bases not matched to a gene: 6. The CDR3 has 15 residues. CDR1 MNHNS and CDR2 SASEGT come from the germline V gene. The CDR3: CASSDVAGGADTQYF. CDR3 in DNA: TGTGCCAGCAGTGATGTAGCGGGAGGAGCCGATACGCAGTATTTT.

The rearrangement uses TRBV11-2 and TRBJ1-5; the D gene is possibly TRBD1 (6 bases). The CDR3 contains 16 residues. Germline values: CDR1 SGHAT, CDR2 FQNNGV. Trimming left V 1 base short and J 2 bases short, with 12 bases between. CDR3 sequence reads: CASSLGRGGGNQPQHF. The CDR3 DNA is TGTGCCAGCAGCTTAGGTCGAGGGGGTGGCAATCAGCCCCAGCATTTT.

J is TRBJ2-7 and V is TRBV4-2; 12 nucleotides line up with TRBD2. Trimming took 0 bases from V and 2 from J; bases not matched to a gene: 11. This CDR3 is 19 amino acids long. The germline gives CDR1 LGHNA, CDR2 YNFKEQ. The CDR3 is CASSQEPSSSGGAAYEQYF. CDR3 nucleotide sequence: TGTGCCAGCAGCCAAGAGCCCTCTTCTAGCGGGGGGGCCGCCTACGAGCAGTACTTC.

This clone was observed a handful of times. The CDR3, as DNA: TGTGCCAGCAGCCTGGACGGGGGTCAAGAGACCCAGTACTTC. Residues: CASSLDGGQETQYF. The gene calls are TRBV11-3 and TRBJ2-5; possibly TRBD2 for D (6 bases). Germline V gives CDR1 SGHNT, CDR2 YENEEA. The germline V and J ends were trimmed by 5 bases and 2 bases, with 12 bases remaining between them. The CDR3 sequence is 14 residues long.

The chain uses TRBV28 and TRBJ2-7; TRBD2 matches 10 bases. There are 15 residues in the CDR3. The V segment lost 6 bases and the J segment 2 bases; nucleotides outside the gene matches: 7. Germline-derived CDR1 and CDR2 are MDHEN and SYDVKM. This CDR3 is CASRRLAGDAYEQYF. The CDR3, as DNA: TGTGCCAGCAGAAGACTAGCGGGTGACGCCTACGAGCAGTACTTC.

This clone was seen a single time. The chain employs TRBV9 and TRBJ2-7; perhaps TRBD2 as D (6 bases). Germline V gene sequence: CDR1 SGDLS, CDR2 YYNGEE. The CDR3 spans 14 residues. Trimming cost V 0 bases and J 3 bases, with 10 bases left between them. The CDR3 is CASSVGGTYYEQYF. The CDR3 DNA reads TGTGCCAGCAGCGTAGGCGGGACTTACTACGAGCAGTACTTC.

The chain combines TRBV6-5 with TRBJ2-3, with 9 nucleotides matching TRBD1. CDR3 length: 15 residues. Trimming removed 4 bases from V and 3 bases from J; junction bases left unmatched: 5. Per the germline V gene, CDR1 is MNHEY and CDR2 is SVGAGI. The CDR3 region is CASSSGTGYTDTQYF. DNA for the CDR3: TGTGCCAGCAGTTCCGGGACAGGGTATACAGATACGCAGTATTTT.